The 4 T cell receptor beta chains presented below share a single source sample, sequenced in a study of tumor T cells in aggressive B-cell lymphoma. Sequencing was performed with immunoSEQ multiplex PCR; in TCRdb, only in-frame clones are kept and a portion is missing. The repertoire holds several thousand clones, with 90% to 95% as singletons. Material: tumor tissue. These TCRs come from an adult with diffuse large B cell lymphoma.

J is TRBJ2-5 and V is TRBV4-1, with a tentative D call TRBD1 (7 bases). Germline CDR1 MGHRA, CDR2 YSYEKL. Trimming stripped 4 bases from V and 2 bases from J, with 17 bases between. This CDR3 has 16 amino acids. CDR3 protein: CASSLTRDSQQETQYF. DNA of the CDR3: TGCGCCAGCAGCCTCACGCGGGACAGCCAGCAAGAGACCCAGTACTTC.

This sequence joins TRBV27 and TRBJ2-3; weak D call: TRBD1 (5 bases). V lost 6 bases to trimming and J lost 2 bases, with 18 bases between them. The CDR3 length is 16 residues. CDR1 is MNHEY, CDR2 SMNVEV, per germline (reference sequence). The CDR3: CASRPWGGVITDTQYF. CDR3 coding DNA: TGTGCCAGCAGGCCGTGGGGCGGAGTCATCACAGATACGCAGTATTTT.

The chain is built from TRBV19 and TRBJ2-7, with unresolved D. Germline V gives CDR1 LNHDA, CDR2 SQIVND (reference sequence). V lost 4 bases, J lost 3 bases, and 13 bases lay in between. The CDR3 sequence is 14 residues long. The CDR3 DNA reads TGTGCCAGTAGTACGACCACCGGAGACTACGAGCAGTACTTC. Its translation: CASSTTTGDYEQYF.

The V and J genes are TRBV5-1 and TRBJ1-1; TRBD1 aligns across 7 bases. The CDR3 has 14 amino acids. Germline-derived CDR1 and CDR2 are SGHRS and YFSETQ. J was trimmed by 0 bases and V by 3 bases; bases with no gene match: 2. The CDR3 DNA reads TGCGCCAGCAGCTCCGGACAGGTGAACACTGAAGCTTTCTTT. Protein sequence: CASSSGQVNTEAFF.